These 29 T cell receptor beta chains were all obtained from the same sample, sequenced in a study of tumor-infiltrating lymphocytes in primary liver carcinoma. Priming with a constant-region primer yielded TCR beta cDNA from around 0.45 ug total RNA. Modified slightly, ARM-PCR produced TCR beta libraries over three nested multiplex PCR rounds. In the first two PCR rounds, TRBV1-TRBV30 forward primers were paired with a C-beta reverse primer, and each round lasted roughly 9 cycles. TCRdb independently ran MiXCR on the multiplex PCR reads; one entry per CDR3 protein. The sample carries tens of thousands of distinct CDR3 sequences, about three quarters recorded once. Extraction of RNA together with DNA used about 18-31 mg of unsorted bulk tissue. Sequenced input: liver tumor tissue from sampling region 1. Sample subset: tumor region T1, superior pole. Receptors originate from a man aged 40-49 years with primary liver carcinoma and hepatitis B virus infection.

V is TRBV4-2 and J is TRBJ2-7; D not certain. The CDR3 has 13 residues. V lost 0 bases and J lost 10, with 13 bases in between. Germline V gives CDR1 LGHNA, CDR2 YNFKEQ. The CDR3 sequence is CASSQDTLFEQYF. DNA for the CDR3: TGTGCCAGCAGCCAAGATACCCTCTTCGAACAGTACTTC.

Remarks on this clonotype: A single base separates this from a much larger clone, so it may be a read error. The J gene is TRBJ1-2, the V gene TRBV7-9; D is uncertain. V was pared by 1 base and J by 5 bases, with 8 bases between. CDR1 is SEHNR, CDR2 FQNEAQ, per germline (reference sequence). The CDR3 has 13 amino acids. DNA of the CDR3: TGTGCCAGCAGCTTAGGGAACGGTTATGGCTACACCTTC. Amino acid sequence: CASSLGNGYGYTF.

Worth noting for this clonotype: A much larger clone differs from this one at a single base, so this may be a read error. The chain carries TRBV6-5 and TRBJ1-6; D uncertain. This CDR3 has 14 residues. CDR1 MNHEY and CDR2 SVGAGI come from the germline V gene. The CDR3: CASSLRGSNSSLHF. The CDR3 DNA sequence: TGTGCCAGCAGTTTACGGGGTAGCAATTCATCCCTCCACTTT.

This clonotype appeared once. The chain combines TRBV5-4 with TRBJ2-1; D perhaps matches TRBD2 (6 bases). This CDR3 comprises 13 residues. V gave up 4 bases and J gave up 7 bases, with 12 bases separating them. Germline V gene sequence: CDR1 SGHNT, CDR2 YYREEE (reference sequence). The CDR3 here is CASSPEEGNEQFF. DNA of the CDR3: TGTGCCAGCAGCCCTGAGGAGGGGAATGAGCAGTTCTTC.

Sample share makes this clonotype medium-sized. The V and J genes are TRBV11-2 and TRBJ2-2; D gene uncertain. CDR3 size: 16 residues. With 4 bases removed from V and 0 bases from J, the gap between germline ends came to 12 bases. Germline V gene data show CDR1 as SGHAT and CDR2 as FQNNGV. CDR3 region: CASSSRVVTNTGELFF. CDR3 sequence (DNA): TGTGCCAGCAGCTCTAGGGTGGTAACGAACACCGGGGAGCTGTTTTTT.

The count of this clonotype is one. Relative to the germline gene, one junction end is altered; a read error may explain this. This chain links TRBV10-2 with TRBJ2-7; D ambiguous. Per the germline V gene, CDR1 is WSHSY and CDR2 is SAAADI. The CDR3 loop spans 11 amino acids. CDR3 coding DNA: TGCGCCAGCCGGATTTACTACGAGCAGCACTTC. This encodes CASRIYYEQHF.

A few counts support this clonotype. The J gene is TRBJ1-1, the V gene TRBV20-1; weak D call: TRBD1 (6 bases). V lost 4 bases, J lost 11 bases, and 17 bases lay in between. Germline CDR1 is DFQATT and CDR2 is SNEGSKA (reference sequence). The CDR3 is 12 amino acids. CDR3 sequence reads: CSATGVSQLAFF. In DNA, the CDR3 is TGCAGTGCTACAGGGGTCTCCCAATTGGCTTTCTTT.

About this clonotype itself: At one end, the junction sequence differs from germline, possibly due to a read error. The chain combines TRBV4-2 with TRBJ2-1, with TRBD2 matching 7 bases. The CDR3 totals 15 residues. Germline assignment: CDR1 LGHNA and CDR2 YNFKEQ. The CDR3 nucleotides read TGTACCAGCAGCTCCCGGACGGGAGGAGACAATGAGCAGTTCTTC. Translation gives CTSSSRTGGDNEQFF.

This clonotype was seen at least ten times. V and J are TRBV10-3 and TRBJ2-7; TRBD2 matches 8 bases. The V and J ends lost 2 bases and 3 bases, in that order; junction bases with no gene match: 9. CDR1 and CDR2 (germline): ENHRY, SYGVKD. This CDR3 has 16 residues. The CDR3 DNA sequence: TGTGCCATCAGTGAGGGTAACTCGGGGGGGGGCTACGAGCAGTACTTC. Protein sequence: CAISEGNSGGGYEQYF.

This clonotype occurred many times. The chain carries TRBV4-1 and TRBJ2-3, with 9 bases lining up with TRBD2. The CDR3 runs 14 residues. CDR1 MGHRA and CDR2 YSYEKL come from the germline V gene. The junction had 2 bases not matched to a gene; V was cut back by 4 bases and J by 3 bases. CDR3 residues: CASSPSGMTDTQYF. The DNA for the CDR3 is TGCGCCAGCAGCCCTAGCGGGATGACAGATACGCAGTATTTT.

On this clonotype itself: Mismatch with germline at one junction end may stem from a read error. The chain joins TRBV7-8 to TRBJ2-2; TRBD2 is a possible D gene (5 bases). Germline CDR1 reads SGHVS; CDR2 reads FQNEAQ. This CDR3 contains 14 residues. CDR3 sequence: CASSLTPNTGEMFF. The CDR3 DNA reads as TGTGCCAGCAGTTTAACTCCAAACACCGGGGAGATGTTTTTT.

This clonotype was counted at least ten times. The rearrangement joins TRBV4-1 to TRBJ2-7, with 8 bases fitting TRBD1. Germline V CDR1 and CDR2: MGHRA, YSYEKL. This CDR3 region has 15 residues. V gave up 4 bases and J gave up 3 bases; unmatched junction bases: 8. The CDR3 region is CASSLGTGGHYEQYF. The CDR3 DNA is TGCGCCAGCAGCCTCGGGACAGGAGGCCACTACGAGCAGTACTTC.

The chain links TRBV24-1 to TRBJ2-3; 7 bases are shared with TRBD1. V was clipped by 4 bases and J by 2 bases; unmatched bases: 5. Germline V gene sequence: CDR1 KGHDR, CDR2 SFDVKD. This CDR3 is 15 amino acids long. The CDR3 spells CATSDHRGPTDTQYF. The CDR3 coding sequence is TGTGCCACCAGTGACCACAGGGGCCCCACAGATACGCAGTATTTT.

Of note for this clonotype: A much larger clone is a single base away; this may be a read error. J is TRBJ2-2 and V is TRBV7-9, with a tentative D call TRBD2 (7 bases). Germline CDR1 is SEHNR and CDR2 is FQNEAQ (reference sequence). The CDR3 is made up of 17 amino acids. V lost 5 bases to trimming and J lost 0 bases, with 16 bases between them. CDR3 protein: CASSLRGGGPNTGELFF. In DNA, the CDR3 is TGTGCCAGCAGCCTGAGGGGGGGAGGACCGAACACCGGGGAGCTGTTTTTT.

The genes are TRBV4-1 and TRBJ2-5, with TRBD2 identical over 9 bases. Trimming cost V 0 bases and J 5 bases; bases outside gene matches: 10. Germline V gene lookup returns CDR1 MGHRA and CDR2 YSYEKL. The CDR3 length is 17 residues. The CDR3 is CASSQDLGSGGHETQYF. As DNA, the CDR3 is TGCGCCAGCAGCCAAGATCTGGGTAGCGGGGGTCACGAGACCCAGTACTTC.

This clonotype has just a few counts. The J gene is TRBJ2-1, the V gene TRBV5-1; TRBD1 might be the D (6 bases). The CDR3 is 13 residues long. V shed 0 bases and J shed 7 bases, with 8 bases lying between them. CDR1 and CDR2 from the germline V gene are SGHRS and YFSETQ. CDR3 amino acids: CASSLAGQNEQFF. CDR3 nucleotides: TGCGCCAGCAGCTTGGCGGGACAAAATGAGCAGTTCTTC.

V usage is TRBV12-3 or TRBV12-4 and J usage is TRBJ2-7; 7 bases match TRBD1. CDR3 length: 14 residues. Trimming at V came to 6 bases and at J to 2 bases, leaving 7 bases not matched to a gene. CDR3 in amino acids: CASSLRDRAYEQYF. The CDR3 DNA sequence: TGTGCCAGCAGCCTCCGGGACAGAGCCTACGAGCAGTACTTC.

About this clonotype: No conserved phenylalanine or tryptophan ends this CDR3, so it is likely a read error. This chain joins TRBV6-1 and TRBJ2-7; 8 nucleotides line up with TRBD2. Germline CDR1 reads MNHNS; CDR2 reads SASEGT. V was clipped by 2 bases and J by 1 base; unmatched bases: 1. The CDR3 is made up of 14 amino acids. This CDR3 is CASSESGGSYEQYI. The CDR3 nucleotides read TGTGCCAGCAGTGAAAGCGGGGGATCCTACGAGCAGTACATC.

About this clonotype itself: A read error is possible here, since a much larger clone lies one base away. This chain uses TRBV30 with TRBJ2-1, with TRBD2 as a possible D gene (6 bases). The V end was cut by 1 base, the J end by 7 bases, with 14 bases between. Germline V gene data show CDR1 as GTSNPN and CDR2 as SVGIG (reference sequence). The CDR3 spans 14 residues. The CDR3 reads CAWSGLAEVNEQFF. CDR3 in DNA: TGTGCCTGGAGTGGTTTAGCGGAAGTAAATGAGCAGTTCTTC.

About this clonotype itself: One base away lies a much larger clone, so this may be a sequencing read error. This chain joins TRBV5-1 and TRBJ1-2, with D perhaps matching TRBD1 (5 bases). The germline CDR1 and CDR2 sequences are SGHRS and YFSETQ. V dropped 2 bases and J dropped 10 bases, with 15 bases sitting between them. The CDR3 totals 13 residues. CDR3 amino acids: CASSLAGGVVYTF. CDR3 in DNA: TGCGCCAGCAGCTTAGCGGGGGGAGTCGTCTACACCTTC.

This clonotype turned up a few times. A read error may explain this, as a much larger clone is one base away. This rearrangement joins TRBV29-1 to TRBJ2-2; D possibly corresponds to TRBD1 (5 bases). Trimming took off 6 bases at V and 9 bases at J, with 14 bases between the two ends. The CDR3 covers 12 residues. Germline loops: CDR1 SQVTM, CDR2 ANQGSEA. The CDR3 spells CSVRAGPWELFF. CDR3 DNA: TGCAGCGTCCGAGCAGGGCCCTGGGAGCTGTTTTTT.

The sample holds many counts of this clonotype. CDR3 protein: CASSFGERHNEQFF. CDR3 in DNA: TGTGCCAGCTCCTTCGGGGAGAGACACAATGAGCAGTTCTTC. V usage is TRBV6-6 and J usage is TRBJ2-1; the D gene is possibly TRBD2 (5 bases). V lost 8 bases, J lost 5 bases, and 16 bases lay in between. Germline CDR1 and CDR2: MNHNY and SVGAGI (reference sequence). The CDR3 runs to 14 residues.

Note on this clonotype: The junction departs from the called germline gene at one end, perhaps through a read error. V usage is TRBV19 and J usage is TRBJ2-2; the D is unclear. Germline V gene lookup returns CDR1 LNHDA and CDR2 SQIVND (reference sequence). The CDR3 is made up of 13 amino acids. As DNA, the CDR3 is TGTGCCAGTAATATAGGGAACACCGGGGAGCTGTTTTTT. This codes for CASNIGNTGELFF.

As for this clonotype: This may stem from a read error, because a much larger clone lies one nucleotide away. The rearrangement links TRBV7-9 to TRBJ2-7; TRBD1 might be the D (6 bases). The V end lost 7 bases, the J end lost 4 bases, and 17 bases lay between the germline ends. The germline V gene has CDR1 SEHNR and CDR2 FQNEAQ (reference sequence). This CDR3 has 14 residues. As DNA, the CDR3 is TGTGCCAGCAACCCATACTACAGGGTTTACGAGCAGTACTTC. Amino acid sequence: CASNPYYRVYEQYF. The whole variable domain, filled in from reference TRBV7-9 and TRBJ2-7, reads DTGVSQNPRHKITKRGQNVTFRCDPISEHNRLYWYRQTLGQGPEFLTYFQNEAQLEKSRLLSDRFSAERPKGSFSTLEIQRTEQGDSAMYLCASNPYYRVYEQYFGPGTRLTVT.

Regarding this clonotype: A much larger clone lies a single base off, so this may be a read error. The CDR3 loop is CASSSFSGSNQHQHF. Here the CDR3 DNA reads TGTGCCAGCAGTTCATTCAGCGGCAGCAATCAGCACCAGCATTTT. This chain links TRBV28 with TRBJ1-5; no reliable D call. The germline gives CDR1 MDHEN, CDR2 SYDVKM. The CDR3 contains 15 residues.

CDR3 loop: CASSLSVGISCEWYF. The CDR3 DNA reads TGTGCCAGCAGCCTATCTGTGGGAATATCCTGCGAGTGGTACTTC. V usage is TRBV11-2 and J usage is TRBJ2-7; D gene unclear. CDR1 and CDR2 from the germline V gene are SGHAT and FQNNGV. CDR3 length equals 15 residues. V was pared by 5 bases and J by 12 bases, with 26 bases between.

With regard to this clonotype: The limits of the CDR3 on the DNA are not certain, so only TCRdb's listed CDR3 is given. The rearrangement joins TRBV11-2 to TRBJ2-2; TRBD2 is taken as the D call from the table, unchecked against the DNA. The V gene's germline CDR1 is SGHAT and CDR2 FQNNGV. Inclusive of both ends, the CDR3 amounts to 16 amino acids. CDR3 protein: CASSLVARAGTGSCFF.

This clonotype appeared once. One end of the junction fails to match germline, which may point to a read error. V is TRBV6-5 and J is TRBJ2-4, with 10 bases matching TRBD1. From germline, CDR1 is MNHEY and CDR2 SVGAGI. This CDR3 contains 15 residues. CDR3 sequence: CGSSSPGQGMNIQYF. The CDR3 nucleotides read TGTGGCAGCAGTTCTCCGGGACAGGGGATGAATATTCAGTACTTC.

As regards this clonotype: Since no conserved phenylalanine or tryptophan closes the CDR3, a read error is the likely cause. The CDR3: CASSFFIGPKFYGYTI. CDR3 DNA sequence: TGTGCCAGCAGTTTTTTCATTGGACCCAAATTCTATGGCTACACCATC. The chain carries TRBV12-3 or TRBV12-4 and TRBJ1-2; D is undetermined. Trimming took off 3 bases at V and 4 bases at J, with 18 bases between the two ends. The CDR3 extends over 16 amino acids.